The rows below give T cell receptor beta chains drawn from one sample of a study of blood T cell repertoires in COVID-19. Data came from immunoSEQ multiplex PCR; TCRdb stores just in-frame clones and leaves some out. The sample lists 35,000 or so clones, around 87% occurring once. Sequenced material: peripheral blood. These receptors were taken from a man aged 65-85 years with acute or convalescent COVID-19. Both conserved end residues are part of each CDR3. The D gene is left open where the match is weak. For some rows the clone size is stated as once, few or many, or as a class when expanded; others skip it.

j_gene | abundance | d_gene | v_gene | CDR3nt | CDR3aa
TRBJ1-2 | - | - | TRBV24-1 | TGTGCCACCAGTTCGACAGGTGTTGGTGGCTACACCTTC | CATSSTGVGGYTF
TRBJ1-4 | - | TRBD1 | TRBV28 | TGTGCCAGCAACCCCAGTGGGACAGCGAATGAAAAACTGTTTTTT | CASNPSGTANEKLFF
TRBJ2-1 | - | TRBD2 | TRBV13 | TGTGCCAGCAGCTCTTTGACTAGCGGGGGGTACAATGAGCAGTTCTTC | CASSSLTSGGYNEQFF
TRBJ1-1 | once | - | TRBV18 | TGTGCCAGCTCCGAAGGGCCAAGCGGGGGTGAAGCTTTCTTT | CASSEGPSGGEAFF
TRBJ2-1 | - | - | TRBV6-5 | TGTGCCAGCAGGGTGAGCTCCTACAATGAGCAGTTCTTC | CASRVSSYNEQFF
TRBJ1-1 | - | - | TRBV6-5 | TGTGCCAGCTCCCAGGGAAACACTGAAGCTTTCTTT | CASSQGNTEAFF
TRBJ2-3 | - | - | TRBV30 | TGTGCCTGGAGTGAGGGCAGGGGGGCAGATACGCAGTATTTT | CAWSEGRGADTQYF
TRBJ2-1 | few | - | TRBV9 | TGTGCCAGCAGCGTAGAGTCGGTCTCCTACAATGAGCAGTTCTTC | CASSVESVSYNEQFF
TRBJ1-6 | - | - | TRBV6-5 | TGTGCCAGCAGTTCTGGGCAGGGATCACCCCTCCACTTT | CASSSGQGSPLHF
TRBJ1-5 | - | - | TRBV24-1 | TGTGCCACCAGTGACCCCAGTGAAGGGGCAAGCAATCAGCCCCAGCATTTT | CATSDPSEGASNQPQHF
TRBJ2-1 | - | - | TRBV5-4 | TGTGCCAGCAGCGGACTTGGGGATGAGCAGTTCTTC | CASSGLGDEQFF
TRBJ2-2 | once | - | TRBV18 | TGTGCCAGCTCCCCCCCCGGGACACTTACCGGGGAGCTGTTTTTT | CASSPPGTLTGELFF
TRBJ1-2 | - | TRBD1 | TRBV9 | TGTGCCAGCAGAGTAGGGGACAGGGGCGACTATGGCTACACCTTC | CASRVGDRGDYGYTF
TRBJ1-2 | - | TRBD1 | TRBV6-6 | TGTGCCAGCAGTTACCCTGGACAGGGGGACTATGGCTACACCTTC | CASSYPGQGDYGYTF
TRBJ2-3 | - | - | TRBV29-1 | TGCAGCGTTGACTCCTCTAGCACAGATACGCAGTATTTT | CSVDSSSTDTQYF
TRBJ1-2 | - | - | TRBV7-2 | TGTGCCAGCAGCTCTCCTGGGGTGGGAGGCTATGGCTACACCTTC | CASSSPGVGGYGYTF
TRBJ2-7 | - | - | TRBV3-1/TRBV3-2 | TGTGCCAGCAGCCAAGTAGCAGCGGGAGACAGGGACTTC | CASSQVAAGDRDF
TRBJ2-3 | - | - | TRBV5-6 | TGTGCCAGCAGCTCCCTGGCTAGCACAGATACGCAGTATTTT | CASSSLASTDTQYF
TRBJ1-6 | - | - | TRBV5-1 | TGCGCCAGCAGCTTCATCCAGAACCGGGACACTAATTCACCCCTCCACTTT | CASSFIQNRDTNSPLHF
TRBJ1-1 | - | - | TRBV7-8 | TGTGCCAGCACCTCTCTCTCGGTCGGTAAGAACACTGAAGCTTTCTTT | CASTSLSVGKNTEAFF
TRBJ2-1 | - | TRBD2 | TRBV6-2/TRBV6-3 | TGTGCCAGCAGCCTACCCGTCGGACTAGCGGGAGCCGATGAGCAGTTCTTC | CASSLPVGLAGADEQFF
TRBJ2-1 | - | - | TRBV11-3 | TGTGCCAGCAGCCCCACAAGGAGCTCCTACAATGAGCAGTTCTTC | CASSPTRSSYNEQFF